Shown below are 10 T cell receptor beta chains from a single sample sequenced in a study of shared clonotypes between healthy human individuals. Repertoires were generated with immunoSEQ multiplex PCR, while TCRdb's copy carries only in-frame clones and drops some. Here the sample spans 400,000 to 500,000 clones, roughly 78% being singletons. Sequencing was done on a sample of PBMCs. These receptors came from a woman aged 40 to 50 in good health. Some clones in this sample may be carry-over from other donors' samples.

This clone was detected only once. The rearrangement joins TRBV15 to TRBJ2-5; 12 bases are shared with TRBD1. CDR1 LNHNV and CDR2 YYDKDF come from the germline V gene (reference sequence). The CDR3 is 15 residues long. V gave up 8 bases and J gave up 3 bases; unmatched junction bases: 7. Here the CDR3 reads CATSGTGGTEETQYF. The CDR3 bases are TGTGCCACCTCCGGGACAGGGGGCACCGAAGAGACCCAGTACTTC.

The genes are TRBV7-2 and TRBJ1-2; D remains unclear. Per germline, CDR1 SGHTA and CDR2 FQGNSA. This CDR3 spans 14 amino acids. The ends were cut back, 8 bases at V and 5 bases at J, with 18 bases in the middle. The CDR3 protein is CASRAGDQNYGYTF. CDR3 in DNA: TGTGCCAGCCGGGCCGGAGACCAGAATTATGGCTACACCTTC.

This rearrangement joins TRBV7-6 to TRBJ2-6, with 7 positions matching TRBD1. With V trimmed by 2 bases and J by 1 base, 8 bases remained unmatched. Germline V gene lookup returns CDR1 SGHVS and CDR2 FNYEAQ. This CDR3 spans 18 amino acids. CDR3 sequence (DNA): TGTGCCAGCAGCTTATTAGGGACAGACGTATCTGGGGCCAACGTCCTGACTTTC. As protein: CASSLLGTDVSGANVLTF.

In nucleotides, the CDR3 is TGTGCCAGCAGCCAACAACTAGCGGGATCAGATACGCAGTATTTT. Its translation: CASSQQLAGSDTQYF. The chain combines TRBV4-2 with TRBJ2-3; 10 nucleotides align to TRBD2. The V segment lost 2 bases and the J segment 4 bases; nucleotides outside the gene matches: 3. The germline gives CDR1 LGHNA, CDR2 YNFKEQ. This CDR3 has 15 amino acids.

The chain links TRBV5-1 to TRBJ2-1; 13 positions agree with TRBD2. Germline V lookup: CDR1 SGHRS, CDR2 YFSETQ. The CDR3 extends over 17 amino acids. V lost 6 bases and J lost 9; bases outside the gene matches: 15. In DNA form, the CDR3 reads TGCGCCAGCACCCTTTTGACTAGCGGGAGGTCCAGCGTTGAGCAGTTCTTC. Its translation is CASTLLTSGRSSVEQFF.

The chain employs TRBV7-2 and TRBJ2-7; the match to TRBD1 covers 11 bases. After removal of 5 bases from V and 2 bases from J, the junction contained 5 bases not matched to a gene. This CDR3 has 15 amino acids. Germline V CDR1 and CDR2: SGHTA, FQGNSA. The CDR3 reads CASSPRGQGAYEQYF. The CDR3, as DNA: TGTGCCAGCAGCCCCCGGGGACAGGGGGCCTACGAGCAGTACTTC.

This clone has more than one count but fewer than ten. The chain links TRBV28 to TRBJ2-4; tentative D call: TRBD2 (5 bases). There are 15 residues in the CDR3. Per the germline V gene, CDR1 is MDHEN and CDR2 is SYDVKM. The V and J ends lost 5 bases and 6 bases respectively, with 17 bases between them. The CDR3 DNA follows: TGTGCCAGCAGTCCGCACGGAGGAACGGGAAACATTCAGTACTTC. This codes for CASSPHGGTGNIQYF.

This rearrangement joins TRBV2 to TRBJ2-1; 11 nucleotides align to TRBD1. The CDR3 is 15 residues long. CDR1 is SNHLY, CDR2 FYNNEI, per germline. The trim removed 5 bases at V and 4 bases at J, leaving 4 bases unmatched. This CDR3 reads CASSMDRGPYNEQFF. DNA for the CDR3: TGTGCCAGCAGTATGGACAGGGGGCCTTACAATGAGCAGTTCTTC.

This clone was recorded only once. CDR3 in amino acids: CASSPTHKWGENVYEQYF. For the CDR3, the DNA is TGTGCCAGCAGTCCAACCCATAAATGGGGGGAGAACGTCTACGAGCAGTACTTC. This chain uses TRBV27 with TRBJ2-7; possibly TRBD2 for D (6 bases). The CDR3 has 18 amino acids. The ends were cut back, 5 bases at V and 3 bases at J, with 26 bases in the middle. Germline V CDR1 and CDR2: MNHEY, SMNVEV (reference sequence).

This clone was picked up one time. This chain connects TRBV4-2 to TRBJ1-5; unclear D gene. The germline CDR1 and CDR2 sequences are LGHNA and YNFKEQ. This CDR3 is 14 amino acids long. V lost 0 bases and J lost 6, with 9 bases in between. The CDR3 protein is CASSQDGLSQPQHF. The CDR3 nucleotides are TGTGCCAGCAGCCAAGATGGGTTAAGTCAGCCCCAGCATTTT.